These 13 T cell receptor beta chains were all obtained from the same sample, sequenced in a study of tumor and adjacent non-tumor tissue in lung cancer. No cell sorting was done before RNA was extracted from the tissue. Distant lung tissue was collected more than 3 cm away from the tumor edge. TCRbeta libraries were built with three rounds of nested PCR, modified from ARM-PCR. From the multiplex PCR reads, TCRdb called clonotypes with MiXCR, one entry per CDR3 protein. This sample has tens of thousands of distinct CDR3 sequences, with under 70% found just once. Sequenced input: distant non-tumor lung tissue. The receptors were gathered from a woman aged 45-65 years with non-small cell lung cancer.

A word on this clonotype: A much larger clone sits a single nucleotide away, making a read error possible. The chain has TRBV20-1 and TRBJ1-1; D may be TRBD1 (5 bases). Germline V gene lookup returns CDR1 DFQATT and CDR2 SNEGSKA (reference sequence). V gave up 4 bases and J gave up 11 bases, with 14 bases separating them. This CDR3 has 11 residues. The CDR3 loop is CSATEQRGAFF. CDR3 sequence (DNA): TGCAGTGCTACCGAACAGCGGGGGGCTTTCTTT.

Comments on this clonotype: One end of the junction is discordant with germline, which a read error may explain. The chain employs TRBV12-3 or TRBV12-4 and TRBJ1-1; D remains unclear. The CDR3 loop spans 14 amino acids. The CDR3 loop is CASSFSVTSFEAFF. CDR3 nucleotide sequence: TGTGCTAGCAGTTTCTCCGTGACAAGTTTTGAAGCTTTCTTT.

On this clonotype itself: The junction and the germline gene differ at one end; a read error may be behind it. The chain joins TRBV6-1 to TRBJ2-7; no definite D call. The CDR3 sequence is 14 residues long. CDR1 and CDR2 (germline): MNHNS, SASEGT. CDR3 bases: TGTGCCAACAGTTGGCTATCGGGCAACTACGAGCAGTACTTC. Protein sequence: CANSWLSGNYEQYF.

CDR3 loop: CSARDPSGGETRELFF. CDR3 bases: TGCAGTGCTAGAGATCCTAGCGGCGGGGAGACCCGGGAGCTGTTTTTT. The chain employs TRBV20-1 and TRBJ2-2; 7 bases match TRBD2. Germline CDR1 DFQATT, CDR2 SNEGSKA (reference sequence). The CDR3 sequence is 16 residues long. V lost 0 bases, J lost 9 bases, and 13 bases stayed unmatched.

About this clonotype: A much larger clone is a single base away; this may be a read error. This sequence joins TRBV4-1 and TRBJ2-5; a weak D match, TRBD1 (7 bases). CDR3 length: 15 residues. V was cut by 3 bases and J by 3 bases, with 14 bases left in between. Germline assignment: CDR1 MGHRA and CDR2 YSYEKL. The CDR3 spells CASSQGTGEEETQYF. The CDR3 coding sequence is TGCGCCAGCAGCCAGGGCACAGGGGAGGAAGAGACCCAGTACTTC.

Remarks on this clonotype: One base away lies a much larger clone, so this may be a sequencing read error. The chain couples TRBV6-1 to TRBJ2-5; D unresolved. This CDR3 has 14 residues. CDR1 and CDR2 from the germline V gene are MNHNS and SASEGT. V was shortened by 4 bases and J by 9 bases, with 18 bases between the two germline ends. CDR3 loop: CASSVDTGSGAQYF. The CDR3, as DNA: TGTGCCAGCAGTGTCGACACTGGTAGTGGGGCCCAGTACTTC.

With respect to this clonotype: The CDR3 end shows no conserved phenylalanine or tryptophan, and so a read error is likely. The DNA is left out, because the CDR3 cannot be placed on it with certainty; the CDR3 is given as TCRdb lists it. The chain is built from TRBV4-3 and TRBJ1-6; TRBD1, the table's D call, was not compared with the DNA. The CDR3 is 16 amino acids long, termini counted. Germline-derived CDR1 and CDR2 are LGHNA and YSLEER. CDR3 in amino acids: CDSSQQQGQYNSPLHY.

A word on this clonotype: The missing conserved phenylalanine or tryptophan at the end of this CDR3 makes a read error likely. The gene calls are TRBV11-2 and TRBJ2-3; D is uncertain. In germline, CDR1 is SGHAT, CDR2 FQNNGV. The CDR3 runs to 13 residues. The CDR3 DNA is TGTACCAGCAGCTTGGAGCCCTCCGGTACGCAGTATTCT. Translation gives CTSSLEPSGTQYS.

As for this clonotype: Given a much more abundant clone one base away, this may be a read error. It is likely a read error, because the conserved phenylalanine at the end of the CDR3 is missing. V usage is TRBV24-1 and J usage is TRBJ1-1; no reliable D call. In germline, CDR1 is KGHDR, CDR2 SFDVKD. The CDR3 covers 11 residues. V lost 7 bases and J lost 7, with 9 bases in between. This chain's CDR3 is CATRYGNEAFL. The DNA of the CDR3 is TGTGCCACCAGGTACGGAAATGAAGCTTTCCTT.

Regarding this clonotype: A junction end diverges from the germline sequence, so it may reflect a read error. The chain uses TRBV28 and TRBJ2-7, with a possible D match to TRBD1 (7 bases). Germline-derived CDR1 and CDR2 are MDHEN and SYDVKM. The CDR3 covers 12 residues. CDR3: CTSSWRGREQYF. The CDR3 DNA reads TGTACCAGCAGTTGGAGGGGGCGGGAGCAGTACTTC.

Note on this clonotype: Likely a read error: the CDR3 ends without its conserved phenylalanine or tryptophan. Because the CDR3's place on the DNA is in doubt, the DNA is left out and the CDR3 is given as listed by TCRdb. This chain links TRBV6-2 or TRBV6-3 with TRBJ1-2; TRBD1, the table's D call, was not compared with the DNA. CDR1 is MNHEY and CDR2 is SVGEGT in the germline V gene. The CDR3 length equals 13 residues, ends included. The CDR3 loop reads CASSSQGMDGYTL.

This clonotype was recorded at least ten times. The CDR3 coding sequence is TGTGCCAGCAGAGGGGGAGGGCCTATCTACGAGCAGTACTTC. Its translation is CASRGGGPIYEQYF. The V gene is TRBV28, the J gene TRBJ2-7, with D possibly TRBD2 on 7 matching bases. Germline V lookup: CDR1 MDHEN, CDR2 SYDVKM. The CDR3 extends over 14 amino acids. Deletions cut 6 bases from V and 3 bases from J, with 15 bases between.

As concerns this clonotype: A much larger clonotype is one base distant, so this may be a read error. The chain combines TRBV10-3 with TRBJ2-6, with 7 bases matching TRBD1. CDR1 ENHRY and CDR2 SYGVKD come from the germline V gene. CDR3 size: 18 residues. The CDR3 loop reads CAINSGQDPRSGANILTF. CDR3 in DNA: TGTGCTATCAACAGCGGACAGGATCCCCGCTCTGGGGCCAACATCCTGACTTTC.